This TCR beta chain was identified during a study of shared clonotypes between healthy human individuals. Points from the study as a whole: Among donors, the sharing of clonotypes was expected to be influenced by sequencing depth.

Sequencing was performed with immunoSEQ multiplex PCR; in TCRdb, only in-frame clones are kept and a portion is missing. Counted here are 2 million to 2.5 million clones, roughly 90% occurring once; the ten biggest clones make up 0.37%. The CDR3 runs to 13 residues. Germline CDR1 and CDR2: SEHNR and FQNEAQ (reference sequence). V was clipped by 1 base and J by 5 bases, with 7 bases between them. Healthy HIV-negative adults with no recent acute infections or vaccinations were recruited as donors. It was into CD45RA+ naive and CD45RA-negative memory subsets that the CD4+ cells were split. Details on this clone: The antigen is unknown.

Sequenced sample: naive CD4+ T cells from PBMCs. Documented subset: CD45RA+ positively selected. The rearrangement joins TRBV7-9 to TRBJ2-3; no clear D. The sequence was obtained from a young man in good health. Some clones in this sample may be carry-over from other donors' samples. In nucleotides, the CDR3 is TGTGCCAGCAGCTTAGATATGGGAGATACGCAGTATTTT. This translates into CASSLDMGDTQYF.